The 17 T cell receptor beta chains reported below all come from one sample, sequenced in a study of T cell responses to AZD1222 COVID-19 vaccine. Libraries were prepared by immunoSEQ multiplex PCR; TCRdb keeps only in-frame clonotypes and omits some of them. The sample carries 120,000 or so clones, around nine tenths recorded once. The input for sequencing was peripheral blood, taken on day 0 of AZD1222 vaccination. These receptor sequences come from an adult in good health.

The chain couples TRBV6-1 to TRBJ2-7, with TRBD1 matching 8 bases. V gave up 1 base and J gave up 9 bases; unmatched junction bases: 2. The germline V gene encodes CDR1 MNHNS and CDR2 SASEGT. The CDR3 is 12 amino acids. The CDR3 here is CASSEGGQGQYF. The CDR3 DNA reads TGTGCCAGCAGTGAAGGCGGACAGGGGCAGTACTTC.

The chain carries TRBV24-1 and TRBJ1-1; 7 bases map to TRBD1. The CDR3 is made up of 13 amino acids. Germline V gene sequence: CDR1 KGHDR, CDR2 SFDVKD. V lost 3 bases, J lost 10 bases, and 7 bases stayed unmatched. The CDR3 coding sequence is TGTGCCACCAGTGATCGAGACAGGGCGAGAGCTTTCTTT. Protein sequence: CATSDRDRARAFF.

The CDR3 is CASSSPGVNTEAFF. The CDR3 coding sequence is TGTGCCAGCAGTTCCCCTGGGGTGAACACTGAAGCTTTCTTT. The chain links TRBV28 to TRBJ1-1; D is uncertain. This CDR3 region has 14 residues. Between the trimmed V and J ends, which lost 4 bases and 0 bases, there was a span of 9 bases. Germline V gene data show CDR1 as MDHEN and CDR2 as SYDVKM.

The rearrangement joins TRBV5-6 to TRBJ2-1, with D unresolved. The CDR3 covers 15 residues. With 0 bases removed from V and 2 bases from J, the gap between germline ends came to 9 bases. CDR1 is SGHDT and CDR2 is YYEEEE in the germline V gene. Here the CDR3 DNA reads TGTGCCAGCAGCTTGGAGGTTGGGACCTACAATGAGCAGTTCTTC. It encodes CASSLEVGTYNEQFF. The full variable domain, with the rest looked up from reference TRBV5-6 and TRBJ2-1, is DAGVTQSPTHLIKTRGQQVTLRCSPKSGHDTVSWYQQALGQGPQFIFQYYEEEERQRGNFPDRFSGHQFPNYSSELNVNALLLGDSALYLCASSLEVGTYNEQFFGPGTRLTVL.

The rearrangement joins TRBV5-4 to TRBJ2-2; 10 bases map to TRBD1. This CDR3 is 15 amino acids long. From germline, CDR1 is SGHNT and CDR2 YYREEE (reference sequence). The V segment lost 6 bases and the J segment 4 bases; nucleotides outside the gene matches: 6. The CDR3 bases are TGTGCCAGCACCGGGACAGGGGCAATCACCGGGGAGCTGTTTTTT. Protein: CASTGTGAITGELFF.

This chain joins TRBV3-1 (or the pseudogene TRBV3-2) and TRBJ2-7, with 8 bases that match TRBD1. This CDR3 has 14 amino acids. Germline CDR1 reads LGHDT; CDR2 reads YNNKEL (reference sequence). J gave up 7 bases and V 5 bases, and 10 bases lay outside the gene matches. CDR3 in amino acids: CASSWGPGQEEQYF. The CDR3 DNA is TGTGCCAGCAGCTGGGGGCCGGGACAGGAGGAGCAGTACTTC.

The chain recombines TRBV18 with TRBJ1-5; D perhaps matches TRBD1 (6 bases). Trimming left V 0 bases short and J 0 bases short, with 15 bases between. Per germline, CDR1 KGHSH and CDR2 LQKENI. This CDR3 comprises 18 residues. The DNA of the CDR3 is TGTGCCAGCTCACCACCGTTACAGGGAGTCAGTAGCAATCAGCCCCAGCATTTT. Amino acids: CASSPPLQGVSSNQPQHF.

The chain employs TRBV7-8 and TRBJ2-3; 9 positions agree with TRBD2. The germline V gene has CDR1 SGHVS and CDR2 FQNEAQ. The trim removed 6 bases at V and 6 bases at J, leaving 10 bases unmatched. The CDR3 contains 15 residues. The DNA of the CDR3 is TGTGCCAGCAGACCAAGACTAGCGGAAAGGGATACGCAGTATTTT. Translating it yields CASRPRLAERDTQYF.

The rearrangement links TRBV19 to TRBJ1-6; TRBD1 is a possible D gene (6 bases). V lost 3 bases and J 10 bases, leaving 16 bases between the germline ends. The CDR3 spans 15 residues. Germline lookup yields CDR1 LNHDA and CDR2 SQIVND (reference sequence). CDR3 coding DNA: TGTGCCAGTAGTATGCAGAGGGGGGTTGGATCACCCCTCCACTTT. Its protein is CASSMQRGVGSPLHF. Filled out from reference TRBV19 and TRBJ1-6, the complete variable domain reads DGGITQSPKYLFRKEGQNVTLSCEQNLNHDAMYWYRQDPGQGLRLIYYSQIVNDFQKGDIAEGYSVSREKKESFPLTVTSAQKNPTAFYLCASSMQRGVGSPLHFGNGTRLTVT.

The chain links TRBV10-2 to TRBJ2-2; 8 nucleotides line up with TRBD2. Looked up from germline, CDR1 is WSHSY and CDR2 is SAAADI. V lost 3 bases and J lost 5; bases outside the gene matches: 11. The CDR3 consists of 17 residues. The CDR3 DNA sequence: TGCGCCAGCAGTGAATTTACAGCGGGAGTGGGTACCGGGGAGCTGTTTTTT. Amino acids: CASSEFTAGVGTGELFF.

The rearrangement uses TRBV29-1 and TRBJ1-1, with 10 nucleotides matching TRBD1. Germline V CDR1 and CDR2: SQVTM, ANQGSEA. The CDR3 is 17 residues long. V lost 0 bases and J lost 6; bases outside the gene matches: 13. CDR3 bases: TGCAGCGTTGAAGATACCGGGACAGGGGTTTTGTTGGCTGAAGCTTTCTTT. This encodes CSVEDTGTGVLLAEAFF.

The CDR3 coding sequence is TGCGCCAGCCAACCCGTCGGGGTCAACGAGCAGTACTTC. It codes for CASQPVGVNEQYF. The rearrangement uses TRBV5-1 and TRBJ2-7; TRBD2 is a possible D gene (5 bases). CDR1 SGHRS and CDR2 YFSETQ come from the germline V gene. V lost 7 bases, J lost 5 bases, and 16 bases lay in between. The CDR3 consists of 13 residues.

J is TRBJ2-3 and V is TRBV5-1; TRBD2 matches 7 bases. Per germline, CDR1 SGHRS and CDR2 YFSETQ. CDR3 length equals 17 residues. V gave up 0 bases and J gave up 4 bases; unmatched junction bases: 11. For the CDR3, the DNA is TGCGCCAGCAGCTTGGATAGGACTAGGGGCGGCGCAGATACGCAGTATTTT. Translation: CASSLDRTRGGADTQYF.

This clone was detected only once. The CDR3 DNA follows: TGTGCCAGCAGCTCGGGACTAGCGGGAGGAACAGGGGAGACCCAGTACTTC. As protein: CASSSGLAGGTGETQYF. The rearrangement joins TRBV5-8 to TRBJ2-5; 15 bases map to TRBD2. The CDR3 consists of 17 residues. The ends lost 3 bases at V and 5 bases at J; junction bases unmatched: 8. Germline assignment: CDR1 SGHTS and CDR2 YDEGEE.

This clone was detected only once. The chain is built from TRBV10-3 and TRBJ1-6, with a weak D call TRBD1 (5 bases). Looked up from germline, CDR1 is ENHRY and CDR2 is SYGVKD. The CDR3 has 14 amino acids. V was trimmed by 2 bases and J by 5 bases, leaving 7 bases between them. As DNA, the CDR3 is TGTGCCATCAGTGAGGGGGGGGATAATTCACCCCTCCACTTT. This sequence encodes CAISEGGDNSPLHF.

CDR3 residues: CASSIDFRWAQPQHF. CDR3 coding DNA: TGTGCCAGTAGTATAGATTTCAGATGGGCTCAGCCCCAGCATTTT. The chain couples TRBV19 to TRBJ1-5; no definite D call. The CDR3 runs 15 residues. Germline V CDR1 and CDR2: LNHDA, SQIVND (reference sequence). Trimming took 0 bases from V and 6 from J, leaving 12 bases between them.

J is TRBJ1-1 and V is TRBV6-5; 9 bases fit TRBD1. CDR1 MNHEY and CDR2 SVGAGI come from the germline V gene. This CDR3 contains 16 residues. J gave up 6 bases and V 4 bases, and 12 bases lay outside the gene matches. The DNA of the CDR3 is TGTGCCAGCAGTTCGCACCAGACAGGGGGAGGGCCTGAAGCTTTCTTT. It translates to CASSSHQTGGGPEAFF.